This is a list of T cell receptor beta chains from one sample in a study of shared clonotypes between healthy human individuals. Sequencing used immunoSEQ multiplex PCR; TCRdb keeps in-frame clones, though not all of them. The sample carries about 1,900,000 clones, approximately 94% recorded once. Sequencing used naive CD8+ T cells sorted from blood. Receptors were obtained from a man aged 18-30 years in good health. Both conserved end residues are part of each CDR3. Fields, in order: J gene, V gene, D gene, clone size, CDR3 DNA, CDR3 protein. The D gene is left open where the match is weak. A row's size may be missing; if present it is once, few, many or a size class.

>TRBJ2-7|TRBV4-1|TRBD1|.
TGCGCCAGCAGCCAGGGGACAGGCGAGGGATACAACGAGCAGTACTTC
CASSQGTGEGYNEQYF
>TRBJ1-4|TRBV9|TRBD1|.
TGTGCCAGCAGCGTGGGACAGGGGGATTTTGAAAAACTGTTTTTT
CASSVGQGDFEKLFF
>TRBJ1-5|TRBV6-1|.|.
TGTGCCAGCAGTGCTATTAATCAGCCCCAGCATTTT
CASSAINQPQHF
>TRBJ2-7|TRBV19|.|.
TGTGCCAGTAGTAACAGGGAATCGGCCTACGAGCAGTACTTC
CASSNRESAYEQYF
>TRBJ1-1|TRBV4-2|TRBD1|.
TGTGCCAGCAGCGCGCCCGGGACAGGGGGCACTGAAGCTTTCTTT
CASSAPGTGGTEAFF
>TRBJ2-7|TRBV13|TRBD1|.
TGCGCCAGCAGCCTCGGACAGGGGGCTTTCGACGAGCAGTACTTC
CASSLGQGAFDEQYF
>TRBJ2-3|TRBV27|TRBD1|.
TGTGCCAGCAGTTTTTTGGGACAGGGTTATGCGAATACGCAGTATTTT
CASSFLGQGYANTQYF
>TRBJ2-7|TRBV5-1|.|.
TGCGCCAGCAACCCCGGGGGGCTGGGGGAGCAGTACTTC
CASNPGGLGEQYF
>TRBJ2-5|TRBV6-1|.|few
TGTGCCAGCAGTGATCGGGCCCAGAGGGGGTACCAAGAGACCCAGTACTTC
CASSDRAQRGYQETQYF
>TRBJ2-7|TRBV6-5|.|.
TGTGCCAGCAGTTACGGGGATTCCTACGAGCAGTACTTC
CASSYGDSYEQYF
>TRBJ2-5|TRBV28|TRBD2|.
TGTGCCAGCAGTCTGGCGGGAGGGGGGGAGACCCAGTACTTC
CASSLAGGGETQYF
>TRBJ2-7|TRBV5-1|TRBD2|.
TGCGCCAGCAGCTTGGCGAGGACTAGCGGGAGTCACGAGCAGTACTTC
CASSLARTSGSHEQYF
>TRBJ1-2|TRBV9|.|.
TGTGCCAGCAGCGTAGATCTGACAGGATATGGCTACACCTTC
CASSVDLTGYGYTF
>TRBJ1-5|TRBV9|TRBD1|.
TGTGCCAGCAGCGCGGGACAGAATAGCAATCAGCCCCAGCATTTT
CASSAGQNSNQPQHF
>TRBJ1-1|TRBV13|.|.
TGTGCCAGCAGCAGAGGGTATTCTGAAGCTTTCTTT
CASSRGYSEAFF
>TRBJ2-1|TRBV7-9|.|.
TGTGCCAGCAGCGGTAATGAGCAGTTCTTC
CASSGNEQFF
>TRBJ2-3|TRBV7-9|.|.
TGTGCCAGCAGCTTCCCGGGAGTCCCCCTCACAGATACGCAGTATTTT
CASSFPGVPLTDTQYF
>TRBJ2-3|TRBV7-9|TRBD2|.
TGTGCCAGCAGCATCGGGACTAGCGGAGACTTTAGCACAGATACGCAGTATTTT
CASSIGTSGDFSTDTQYF
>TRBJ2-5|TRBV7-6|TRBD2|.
TGTGCCAGCCTAATCCTAGCGGGAGATGAGACCCAGTACTTC
CASLILAGDETQYF
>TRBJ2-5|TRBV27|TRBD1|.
TGTGCCAGCAGTTCAACTCGACAGGGGCGTGGAGAGACCCAGTACTTC
CASSSTRQGRGETQYF
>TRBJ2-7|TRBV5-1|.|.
TGCGCCAGCAGCTGGGACCTAAGCTCCTACGAGCAGTACTTC
CASSWDLSSYEQYF
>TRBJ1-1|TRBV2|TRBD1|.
TGTGCCAGCAGCAGGGGGCCTGAGACTGAAGCTTTCTTT
CASSRGPETEAFF
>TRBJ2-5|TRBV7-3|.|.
TGTGCCAGCAGCTTGACCGGAGGGGGAGAGACCCAGTACTTC
CASSLTGGGETQYF
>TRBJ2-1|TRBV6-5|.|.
TGTGCCAGCAGTTTGGAGAATCCTAGCTCCTACAATGAGCAGTTCTTC
CASSLENPSSYNEQFF
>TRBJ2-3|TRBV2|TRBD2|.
TGTGCCAGCAGTGAGGCTAGCGGGGGGGCCCTAGTTACGCAGTATTTT
CASSEASGGALVTQYF
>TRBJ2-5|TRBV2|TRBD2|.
TGTGCCAGCAGTGAAGCCACTAGCGGGGGGCCCCATTGGGAGACCCAGTACTTC
CASSEATSGGPHWETQYF
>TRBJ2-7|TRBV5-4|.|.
TGTGCCAGCAGCTTTACAGGAGACGAGCAGTACTTC
CASSFTGDEQYF
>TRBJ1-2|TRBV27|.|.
TGTGCCAGCAGTTTATTCAGCGACTATGGCTACACCTTC
CASSLFSDYGYTF
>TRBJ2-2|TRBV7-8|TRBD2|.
TGTGCCAGCAGCTGGGGACTAGCGGGGACTGCCGGGGAGCTGTTTTTT
CASSWGLAGTAGELFF
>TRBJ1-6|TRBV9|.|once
TGTGCCAGCAGCACCTCGAGCTCCTATAATTCACCCCTCCACTTT
CASSTSSSYNSPLHF
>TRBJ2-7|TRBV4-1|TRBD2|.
TGCGCCAGCAGCCAAGATCGTGTAGCTAGCGGAGCCTACGAGCAGTACTTC
CASSQDRVASGAYEQYF
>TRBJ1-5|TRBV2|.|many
TGTGCCAGCAGTGTATTTGGCGTTGGGCAGCCCCAGCATTTT
CASSVFGVGQPQHF
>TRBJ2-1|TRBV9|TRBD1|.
TGTGCCAGCAGCGCGGGACAGGCGTACAATGAGCAGTTCTTC
CASSAGQAYNEQFF
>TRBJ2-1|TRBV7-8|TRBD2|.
TGTGCCAGCAGCTTAGTGTCTAGCGGGAGTTTCAGTGAGCAGTTCTTC
CASSLVSSGSFSEQFF
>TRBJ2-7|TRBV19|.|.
TGTGCCAGTAGTATAGGGGGCGGTATCTCCTACGAGCAGTACTTC
CASSIGGGISYEQYF